The next 11 T cell receptor beta chains were all read from a single sample in a study of blood T cell repertoires in COVID-19. The method was immunoSEQ multiplex PCR; TCRdb's version includes in-frame clones alone and lacks a portion of them. The sample has about 40,000 clones; approximately 91% are singletons. The source material was peripheral blood. The receptors derive from a woman aged 30 to 39 in a cohort sampled during active COVID-19.

The rearrangement links TRBV6-5 to TRBJ1-2, with 10 bases that match TRBD1. The ends lost 4 bases at V and 7 bases at J; junction bases unmatched: 6. This CDR3 is 14 amino acids long. Germline lookup yields CDR1 MNHEY and CDR2 SVGAGI. The CDR3 DNA sequence: TGTGCCAGCAGTTTAGCCGGGACAGGGGCTGGCTACACCTTC. Translation: CASSLAGTGAGYTF.

The chain links TRBV19 to TRBJ2-7, with D hard to call. Germline CDR1 reads LNHDA; CDR2 reads SQIVND (reference sequence). The CDR3 has 15 residues. The V gene lost 1 base and the J gene lost 6 bases, with 16 bases spanning the gap. The CDR3 loop reads CASSIAGRKSGEQYF. In DNA form, the CDR3 reads TGTGCCAGTAGTATAGCGGGTAGGAAGTCTGGCGAGCAGTACTTC.

The rearrangement links TRBV7-2 to TRBJ2-7, with 9 nucleotides matching TRBD1. Looked up from germline, CDR1 is SGHTA and CDR2 is FQGNSA. The CDR3 is 15 amino acids. V shed 2 bases and J 7 bases; nucleotides not matched to a gene: 9. CDR3 nucleotide sequence: TGTGCCAGCAGCTTATCCGGGACAGGGTGGCGGGAGCAGTACTTC. It translates to CASSLSGTGWREQYF.

The chain combines TRBV7-9 with TRBJ2-7; D ambiguous. There are 14 residues in the CDR3. Germline values: CDR1 SEHNR, CDR2 FQNEAQ (reference sequence). Trimming removed 1 base at V and 0 bases at J, with 7 bases between. The CDR3 region is CASSLGPGSYEQYF. The CDR3 coding sequence is TGTGCCAGCAGCTTAGGCCCGGGCTCCTACGAGCAGTACTTC.

The genes are TRBV4-1 and TRBJ2-7; 7 bases line up with TRBD2. Looked up from germline, CDR1 is MGHRA and CDR2 is YSYEKL. V shed 5 bases and J 6 bases; nucleotides not matched to a gene: 19. The CDR3 is 17 residues long. DNA for the CDR3: TGCGCCAGCAGCAAGGAGGGGCTAGCGGCTCCCTTAGGCGAGCAGTACTTC. Its translation is CASSKEGLAAPLGEQYF.

The chain employs TRBV19 and TRBJ2-3; TRBD2 aligns across 7 bases. Per the germline V gene, CDR1 is LNHDA and CDR2 is SQIVND (reference sequence). The CDR3 sequence is 14 residues long. Trimming cost V 6 bases and J 5 bases; bases outside gene matches: 8. CDR3 DNA sequence: TGTGCCAGTAGGGACTCTGGACTAGAAGATACGCAGTATTTT. The encoded protein is CASRDSGLEDTQYF.

J is TRBJ1-2 and V is TRBV3-1 (or the pseudogene TRBV3-2); perhaps TRBD1 as D (5 bases). V was trimmed by 4 bases and J by 8 bases, leaving 17 bases between them. Germline V gene data show CDR1 as LGHDT and CDR2 as YNNKEL (reference sequence). This CDR3 comprises 14 residues. The CDR3 loop reads CASSLWGEYDGYTF. DNA of the CDR3: TGTGCCAGCAGCCTCTGGGGGGAATACGACGGCTACACCTTC.

The CDR3 DNA follows: TGTGCCAGCAGCCCGGAGGGGTGGCAGGGAAGTGAAGCTTTCTTT. This encodes CASSPEGWQGSEAFF. V and J are TRBV5-6 and TRBJ1-1; tentative D call: TRBD1 (5 bases). The V gene lost 4 bases and the J gene lost 7 bases, with 20 bases spanning the gap. Germline V lookup: CDR1 SGHDT, CDR2 YYEEEE. CDR3 length equals 15 residues.

The chain joins TRBV4-2 to TRBJ2-5; 11 bases map to TRBD2. J lost 2 bases, V lost 4 bases, and 9 bases had no gene match. Germline values: CDR1 LGHNA, CDR2 YNFKEQ. The CDR3 contains 17 residues. The DNA for the CDR3 is TGTGCCAGCAGCCCTAGTTCGACTAGCGGGGTACAAGAGACCCAGTACTTC. It encodes CASSPSSTSGVQETQYF.

The chain recombines TRBV9 with TRBJ1-2, with TRBD1 identical over 12 bases. The V gene end was trimmed by 3 bases and the J gene end by 12 bases; junction bases not matched to a gene: 3. The CDR3 runs to 12 residues. Germline V gene data show CDR1 as SGDLS and CDR2 as YYNGEE. In DNA form, the CDR3 reads TGTGCCAGCAGCGACGGGACAGGGGGCCACACCTTC. It codes for CASSDGTGGHTF.

CDR3 nucleotides: TGTGCCAGCAGCCCCCCGGGGGGCCCTGATAGCGGGAGAAAACCACGCTCCTACAATGAGCAGTTCTTC. Translation: CASSPPGGPDSGRKPRSYNEQFF. The gene calls are TRBV7-8 and TRBJ2-1; 9 nucleotides line up with TRBD2. The junction had 26 bases not matched to a gene; V was cut back by 5 bases and J by 0 bases. The CDR3 covers 23 residues. The germline gives CDR1 SGHVS, CDR2 FQNEAQ.